These 19 T cell receptor beta chains were sequenced from one sample in a study of T cell responses to AZD1222 COVID-19 vaccine. Measured with immunoSEQ multiplex PCR; TCRdb has only the in-frame clones, and not every one. There are over 65,000 clones in the sample; 85% to 90% occur only once, and approximately 5.7% lies in the top ten. The material sequenced was peripheral blood, taken on day 0 of AZD1222 vaccination. These receptor sequences come from an adult in good health.

In DNA form, the CDR3 reads TGTGCCAGCAGTTTATCGGCAGGGGTCTACGAGCAGTACTTC. Protein sequence: CASSLSAGVYEQYF. This chain connects TRBV27 to TRBJ2-7; weak D call: TRBD1 (6 bases). Germline CDR1 is MNHEY and CDR2 is SMNVEV (reference sequence). V was clipped by 0 bases and J by 3 bases, with 9 bases between them. This CDR3 region has 14 residues.

This sequence joins TRBV4-1 and TRBJ1-1; D perhaps matches TRBD1 (6 bases). The germline gives CDR1 MGHRA, CDR2 YSYEKL. The CDR3 loop spans 14 amino acids. Trimming left V 3 bases short and J 9 bases short, with 17 bases between. The CDR3 region is CASSQRQDPWKAFF. The CDR3 nucleotides are TGCGCCAGCAGCCAGCGACAGGATCCGTGGAAAGCTTTCTTT.

The chain links TRBV2 to TRBJ1-3; no clear D gene. Looked up from germline, CDR1 is SNHLY and CDR2 is FYNNEI. This CDR3 is built from 13 residues. Trimming stripped 7 bases from V and 2 bases from J, with 9 bases between. Written as DNA, the CDR3 is TGTGCCAGCACGGGCATAACTGGAAACACCATATATTTT. This gives the protein CASTGITGNTIYF.

The chain has TRBV5-1 and TRBJ1-1; TRBD1 aligns across 10 bases. The V segment lost 4 bases and the J segment 5 bases; nucleotides outside the gene matches: 11. Looked up from germline, CDR1 is SGHRS and CDR2 is YFSETQ. The CDR3 runs 16 residues. The CDR3 here is CASSPTTGGARTEAFF. DNA for the CDR3: TGCGCCAGCAGCCCAACGACAGGGGGCGCGAGAACTGAAGCTTTCTTT.

The chain combines TRBV6-5 with TRBJ1-5, with 7 bases aligning to TRBD1. The V and J ends lost 0 bases and 6 bases, in that order; junction bases with no gene match: 8. The CDR3 has 16 amino acids. Germline CDR1 and CDR2: MNHEY and SVGAGI. CDR3: CASSYSSVAGGQPQHF. In DNA form, the CDR3 reads TGTGCCAGCAGTTACTCGTCGGTGGCAGGGGGTCAGCCCCAGCATTTT.

The chain combines TRBV18 with TRBJ1-6; 9 bases map to TRBD1. The CDR3 extends over 14 amino acids. CDR1 KGHSH and CDR2 LQKENI come from the germline V gene. With 4 bases clipped from V and 9 bases from J, the junction kept 4 bases outside the gene matches. The CDR3 protein is CASSLGQGSSPLHF. CDR3 nucleotides: TGTGCCAGCTCACTTGGACAGGGGAGTTCACCCCTCCACTTT.

The V and J genes are TRBV7-9 and TRBJ1-2; D gene unclear. The CDR3 covers 14 residues. Germline V CDR1 and CDR2: SEHNR, FQNEAQ (reference sequence). V shed 0 bases and J shed 0 bases, with 5 bases lying between them. CDR3 in amino acids: CASSLALANYGYTF. Written as DNA, the CDR3 is TGTGCCAGCAGCTTAGCGCTTGCTAACTATGGCTACACCTTC.

The V call is TRBV19, the J call TRBJ2-2, with 10 bases fitting TRBD2. The germline gives CDR1 LNHDA, CDR2 SQIVND (reference sequence). V lost 5 bases to trimming and J lost 9 bases; unmatched junction nucleotides: 9. The CDR3 loop spans 15 amino acids. CDR3 nucleotide sequence: TGTGCCAGTAGTCCCCATAGCGGGGGGTACCGGGAGCTGTTTTTT. Its protein product is CASSPHSGGYRELFF.

This chain uses TRBV7-6 with TRBJ2-2, with D possibly TRBD2 on 6 matching bases. The CDR3 covers 17 residues. Looked up from germline, CDR1 is SGHVS and CDR2 is FNYEAQ. V lost 0 bases and J lost 0, with 11 bases in between. CDR3 loop: CASSLASGEPNTGELFF. CDR3 coding DNA: TGTGCCAGCAGCTTAGCGTCGGGGGAGCCGAACACCGGGGAGCTGTTTTTT.

The gene calls are TRBV9 and TRBJ1-2, with D perhaps matching TRBD1 (5 bases). Germline assignment: CDR1 SGDLS and CDR2 YYNGEE. The CDR3 contains 14 residues. The V end lost 3 bases, the J end lost 7 bases, and 16 bases lay between the germline ends. CDR3 in DNA: TGTGCCAGCAGCGGAAGCCCCGGGACGTCTGGCTACACCTTC. Protein sequence: CASSGSPGTSGYTF.

This chain uses TRBV10-3 with TRBJ2-1, with a possible D match to TRBD2 (7 bases). Germline CDR1 and CDR2: ENHRY and SYGVKD. This CDR3 is 13 amino acids long. V gave up 8 bases and J gave up 7 bases, with 15 bases separating them. The CDR3 coding sequence is TGTGCCATCGCGAGGGGGGGACCTAATGAGCAGTTCTTC. Its translation is CAIARGGPNEQFF.

The gene calls are TRBV5-1 and TRBJ1-1; 7 bases fit TRBD1. Germline trimming cut 4 bases from V and 2 bases from J; bases unmatched to any gene: 5. CDR3 length: 14 residues. CDR1 is SGHRS and CDR2 is YFSETQ in the germline V gene. For the CDR3, the DNA is TGCGCCAGCAGCGTGGGGACAGTCAACACTGAAGCTTTCTTT. Translating gives CASSVGTVNTEAFF.

The V call is TRBV4-1, the J call TRBJ1-1; D is uncertain. In germline, CDR1 is MGHRA, CDR2 YSYEKL. Trimming cost V 1 base and J 6 bases, with 15 bases left between them. CDR3 length: 15 amino acids. This CDR3 is CASSQAGGARAEAFF. The CDR3 coding sequence is TGCGCCAGCAGCCAAGCCGGAGGCGCTAGGGCTGAAGCTTTCTTT.

V gene TRBV30 combines with J gene TRBJ2-2; no clear D gene. CDR3 length: 14 amino acids. The germline V gene encodes CDR1 GTSNPN and CDR2 SVGIG (reference sequence). V shed 0 bases and J shed 4 bases, with 9 bases lying between them. For the CDR3, the DNA is TGTGCCTGGAGTGTCGCTCAGCCCACCGGGGAGCTGTTTTTT. This encodes CAWSVAQPTGELFF.

This clone occurred once. The chain links TRBV10-1 to TRBJ2-5; 8 bases fit TRBD1. V dropped 8 bases and J dropped 7; count of bases not matched to a gene: 15. The germline gives CDR1 WNHNN, CDR2 SYGVQD (reference sequence). This CDR3 is built from 15 residues. CDR3 region: CASSGGGRGLGTQYF. Written as DNA, the CDR3 is TGCGCCAGCTCCGGAGGGGGCAGGGGGCTGGGGACCCAGTACTTC.

This clone was recorded once. V and J are TRBV2 and TRBJ1-5; no reliable D call. The CDR3 consists of 13 residues. V lost 7 bases to trimming and J lost 7 bases, with 14 bases between them. Germline CDR1 reads SNHLY; CDR2 reads FYNNEI. The CDR3 bases are TGTGCCAGCACCCTAAGGACGGGCCAGCCCCAGCATTTT. It specifies CASTLRTGQPQHF.

This chain connects TRBV6-1 to TRBJ1-2; D is possibly TRBD1 (5 bases). There are 16 residues in the CDR3. The V end was cut by 2 bases, the J end by 6 bases, with 19 bases between. CDR1 MNHNS and CDR2 SASEGT come from the germline V gene. The CDR3 DNA sequence: TGTGCCAGCAGTGAATTCGCCAGGAGCTCACAGGATGGCTACACCTTC. This sequence encodes CASSEFARSSQDGYTF.

V and J are TRBV19 and TRBJ2-3, with 11 bases aligning to TRBD2. The trim removed 3 bases at V and 3 bases at J, leaving 2 bases unmatched. CDR3 length: 15 amino acids. The germline V gene has CDR1 LNHDA and CDR2 SQIVND (reference sequence). CDR3: CASSMGLAVTDTQYF. The CDR3 bases are TGTGCCAGTAGTATGGGACTAGCGGTTACAGATACGCAGTATTTT.

This sequence joins TRBV11-2 and TRBJ2-7; D is unresolved. Germline values: CDR1 SGHAT, CDR2 FQNNGV. V was trimmed by 1 base and J by 0 bases, leaving 10 bases between them. The CDR3 sequence is 15 residues long. The CDR3 DNA is TGTGCCAGCAGCTTAGCGCAGCTTAGCTCCTACGAGCAGTACTTC. As protein: CASSLAQLSSYEQYF.